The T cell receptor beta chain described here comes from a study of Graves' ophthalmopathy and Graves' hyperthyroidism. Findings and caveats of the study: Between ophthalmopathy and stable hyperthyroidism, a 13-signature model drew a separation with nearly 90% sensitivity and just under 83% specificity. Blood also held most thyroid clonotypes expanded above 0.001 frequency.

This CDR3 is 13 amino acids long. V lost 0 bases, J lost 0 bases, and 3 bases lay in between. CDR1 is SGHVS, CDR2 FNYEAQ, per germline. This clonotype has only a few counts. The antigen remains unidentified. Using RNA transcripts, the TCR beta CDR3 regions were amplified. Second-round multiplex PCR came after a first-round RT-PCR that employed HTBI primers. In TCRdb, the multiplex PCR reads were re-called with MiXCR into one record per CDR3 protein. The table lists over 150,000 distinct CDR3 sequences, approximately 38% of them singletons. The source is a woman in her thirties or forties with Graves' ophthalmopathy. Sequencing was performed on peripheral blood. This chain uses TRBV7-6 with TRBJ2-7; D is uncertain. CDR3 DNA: TGTGCCAGCAGCTTAGCAAGCTCCTACGAGCAGTACTTC. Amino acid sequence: CASSLASSYEQYF.